This entry lists 30 T cell receptor beta chains sequenced from one sample in a study of cytomegalovirus exposure and HLA in healthy donors. It was with 60 Vbeta and 13 Jbeta primers that the PCR ran. Clones were read by immunoSEQ multiplex PCR, and TCRdb kept only the in-frame ones, dropping some. The data hold 100,000 to 150,000 clones, with approximately 15% observed a single time. The specimen was PBMCs. Every receptor here comes from a woman younger than 35 in good health and CMV-seronegative.

This clone has more than one count but fewer than ten. The V call is TRBV6-6, the J call TRBJ1-2; 10 nucleotides agree with TRBD1. Germline CDR1 reads MNHNY; CDR2 reads SVGAGI (reference sequence). V lost 5 bases, J lost 4 bases, and 10 bases stayed unmatched. This CDR3 is built from 16 residues. The CDR3 DNA reads as TGTGCCAGCAGTACGACAGGGGGCCTGGTTTCCTATGGCTACACCTTC. This encodes CASSTTGGLVSYGYTF.

This clone was seen a few times. The rearrangement uses TRBV28 and TRBJ1-5, with 7 bases aligning to TRBD1. The CDR3 runs 14 residues. J was trimmed by 2 bases and V by 6 bases; bases with no gene match: 4. Germline V gives CDR1 MDHEN, CDR2 SYDVKM. The CDR3 sequence is CASSFTGGNQPQHF. The CDR3 nucleotides read TGTGCCAGCAGCTTTACAGGGGGCAATCAGCCCCAGCATTTT.

CDR3 loop: CASSYSRGSGANVLTF. CDR3 nucleotide sequence: TGTGCCAGCAGTTACTCCAGGGGCTCTGGGGCCAACGTCCTGACTTTC. V gene TRBV6-5 combines with J gene TRBJ2-6; possibly TRBD1 for D (6 bases). The germline V and J ends were trimmed by 0 bases and 0 bases, with 6 bases remaining between them. Germline CDR1 MNHEY, CDR2 SVGAGI. This CDR3 contains 16 residues.

This clone was seen repeatedly, ten times or more. The chain employs TRBV30 and TRBJ2-7; the D gene is possibly TRBD2 (6 bases). The V and J ends lost 2 bases and 3 bases respectively, with 17 bases between them. Germline values: CDR1 GTSNPN, CDR2 SVGIG (reference sequence). This CDR3 has 15 residues. The CDR3 sequence: CAWSRGTPFGYEQYF. The CDR3 nucleotides are TGTGCCTGGAGTCGCGGGACTCCATTCGGCTACGAGCAGTACTTC.

This clone was counted a few times. The chain carries TRBV28 and TRBJ1-1; 7 bases match TRBD1. The CDR3 contains 13 residues. The junction had 4 bases not matched to a gene; V was cut back by 2 bases and J by 7 bases. Germline assignment: CDR1 MDHEN and CDR2 SYDVKM. The CDR3 region is CASSLGQASEAFF. The CDR3 nucleotides are TGTGCCAGCAGTTTAGGACAGGCCAGTGAAGCTTTCTTT.

This clone came up a few times. This CDR3 reads CASPGVPSGSGENTQYF. CDR3 nucleotide sequence: TGTGCCAGCCCAGGCGTCCCGAGCGGGAGTGGGGAGAATACGCAGTATTTT. The chain carries TRBV28 and TRBJ2-3; TRBD2 aligns across 8 bases. This CDR3 region has 17 residues. With V trimmed by 8 bases and J by 7 bases, 20 bases remained unmatched. Germline loops: CDR1 MDHEN, CDR2 SYDVKM.

The CDR3 DNA sequence: TGTGCCAGCAGCGGCCAGGGGGTGGAGACCCAGTACTTC. Residues: CASSGQGVETQYF. The chain couples TRBV5-6 to TRBJ2-5; 7 bases fit TRBD1. In germline, CDR1 is SGHDT, CDR2 YYEEEE. The CDR3 sequence is 13 residues long. Germline trimming cut 4 bases from V and 5 bases from J; bases unmatched to any gene: 5. Using reference TRBV5-6 and TRBJ2-5 for the parts outside the CDR3, the full variable domain is DAGVTQSPTHLIKTRGQQVTLRCSPKSGHDTVSWYQQALGQGPQFIFQYYEEEERQRGNFPDRFSGHQFPNYSSELNVNALLLGDSALYLCASSGQGVETQYFGPGTRLLVL.

The chain is built from TRBV7-8 and TRBJ2-5; TRBD2 matches at 7 bases. With 4 bases clipped from V and 5 bases from J, the junction kept 16 bases outside the gene matches. Germline CDR1 SGHVS, CDR2 FQNEAQ. The CDR3 covers 17 residues. The CDR3 loop reads CASSSRGGMGREETQYF. The CDR3 bases are TGTGCCAGCAGCTCCCGGGGAGGGATGGGTAGGGAGGAGACCCAGTACTTC.

This clone has more than one count but fewer than ten. The V gene is TRBV9, the J gene TRBJ2-3; 11 bases align to TRBD2. The germline gives CDR1 SGDLS, CDR2 YYNGEE. The CDR3 covers 15 residues. V lost 2 bases, J lost 2 bases, and 1 base stayed unmatched. Here the CDR3 DNA reads TGTGCCAGCAGCGTTAGCGGGAGGGCCACAGATACGCAGTATTTT. It specifies CASSVSGRATDTQYF.

In nucleotides, the CDR3 is TGTGCCAGCAGCCCAACATCCGCAGGGATCCCAGATACGCAGTATTTT. Translated, it gives CASSPTSAGIPDTQYF. J is TRBJ2-3 and V is TRBV7-2; tentative D call: TRBD1 (5 bases). Trimming left V 5 bases short and J 4 bases short, with 19 bases between. Germline assignment: CDR1 SGHTA and CDR2 FQGNSA. The CDR3 length is 16 residues. The full variable domain, its missing parts supplied by reference TRBV7-2 and TRBJ2-3, is GAGVSQSPSNKVTEKGKDVELRCDPISGHTALYWYRQSLGQGLEFLIYFQGNSAPDKSGLPSDRFSAERTGGSVSTLTIQRTQQEDSAVYLCASSPTSAGIPDTQYFGPGTRLTVL.

The chain couples TRBV30 to TRBJ2-7; TRBD2 is a possible D gene (7 bases). CDR1 and CDR2 from the germline V gene are GTSNPN and SVGIG (reference sequence). The V and J ends lost 2 bases and 2 bases respectively, with 10 bases between them. The CDR3 is 13 amino acids. The DNA of the CDR3 is TGTGCCTGGAGTAGGGGGGGCCCCTACGAGCAGTACTTC. It translates to CAWSRGGPYEQYF.

The chain employs TRBV6-5 and TRBJ2-7; 7 bases match TRBD2. Germline V gene lookup returns CDR1 MNHEY and CDR2 SVGAGI. V trimming: 6 bases; J trimming: 1 base; junction bases outside the gene matches: 6. CDR3 length equals 14 residues. CDR3 nucleotide sequence: TGTGCCAGCAGGCGGGAGCGAGGGTCCTACGAGCAGTACTTC. Residues: CASRRERGSYEQYF.

This clone has more than one count but fewer than ten. The CDR3 region has the DNA TGTGCCAGCAGCCCGGGGGGAGAAGTAGGCACCGGGGAGCTGTTTTTT. Translating gives CASSPGGEVGTGELFF. This rearrangement joins TRBV5-4 to TRBJ2-2; 7 bases are a match to TRBD2. V trimming: 4 bases; J trimming: 4 bases; junction bases outside the gene matches: 10. Germline assignment: CDR1 SGHNT and CDR2 YYREEE (reference sequence). This CDR3 contains 16 residues.

This clone was picked up a small number of times. The chain joins TRBV5-4 to TRBJ2-1; 9 nucleotides align to TRBD2. Germline V lookup: CDR1 SGHNT, CDR2 YYREEE (reference sequence). Trimming cost V 0 bases and J 8 bases; bases outside gene matches: 6. This CDR3 spans 15 amino acids. The CDR3 DNA follows: TGTGCCAGCAGCTTGGAGCTAGCGGGATGGGATGAGCAGTTCTTC. This encodes CASSLELAGWDEQFF.

This clone was observed a few times. The chain recombines TRBV6-5 with TRBJ1-2, with D perhaps TRBD1 (5 bases). This CDR3 is built from 13 residues. The germline V gene encodes CDR1 MNHEY and CDR2 SVGAGI. V was clipped by 6 bases and J by 4 bases, with 12 bases between them. The CDR3 DNA sequence: TGTGCCAGCAGGCCCCCAGGGTCCTATGGCTACACCTTC. Its protein product is CASRPPGSYGYTF.

The chain recombines TRBV4-3 with TRBJ1-6; D remains ambiguous. V lost 1 base, J lost 10 bases, and 14 bases lay in between. Per germline, CDR1 LGHNA and CDR2 YSLEER. The CDR3 runs 15 residues. CDR3 in DNA: TGCGCCAGCAGCCAAGGACCACGGGGAAACTCACCCCTCCACTTT. This codes for CASSQGPRGNSPLHF.

The gene calls are TRBV5-8 and TRBJ1-4; possibly TRBD1 for D (5 bases). The CDR3 extends over 15 amino acids. CDR1 is SGHTS and CDR2 is YDEGEE in the germline V gene. The V end lost 0 bases, the J end lost 5 bases, and 11 bases lay between the germline ends. The CDR3 coding sequence is TGTGCCAGCAGCTTGGGGGGCAGCCGGAATGAAAAACTGTTTTTT. Encoded protein: CASSLGGSRNEKLFF.

The J gene is TRBJ2-7, the V gene TRBV15; TRBD2 might be the D (6 bases). The CDR3 is made up of 13 amino acids. CDR1 and CDR2 (germline): LNHNV, YYDKDF (reference sequence). Deletions cut 9 bases from V and 4 bases from J, with 16 bases between. This CDR3 reads CATGSGRDYEQYF. The CDR3 DNA follows: TGTGCCACGGGCAGCGGGCGCGATTACGAGCAGTACTTC.

The chain joins TRBV7-8 to TRBJ2-7; possible D gene TRBD1, 6 bases. CDR1 is SGHVS and CDR2 is FQNEAQ in the germline V gene. The germline V and J ends were trimmed by 2 bases and 1 base, with 12 bases remaining between them. The CDR3 sequence is 15 residues long. This CDR3 reads CASSLQGSPSYEQYF. CDR3 sequence (DNA): TGTGCCAGCAGCTTACAGGGGAGCCCGTCCTACGAGCAGTACTTC.

This clone showed up just a few times. The chain uses TRBV5-1 and TRBJ1-1, with D unresolved. This CDR3 has 14 residues. The V gene lost 4 bases and the J gene lost 4 bases, with 14 bases spanning the gap. Germline V gene data show CDR1 as SGHRS and CDR2 as YFSETQ. The CDR3 reads CASSNGGRGTEAFF. For the CDR3, the DNA is TGCGCCAGCAGCAATGGCGGCCGCGGCACTGAAGCTTTCTTT.

The V call is TRBV30, the J call TRBJ2-4; D possibly corresponds to TRBD1 (6 bases). Deletions cut 2 bases from V and 6 bases from J, with 17 bases between. Germline V CDR1 and CDR2: GTSNPN, SVGIG (reference sequence). The CDR3 covers 15 residues. Written as DNA, the CDR3 is TGTGCCTGGAGTATAAGCACCCAAGGGGGAAACATTCAGTACTTC. Translation gives CAWSISTQGGNIQYF.

CDR3 residues: CASSPRDRVYGYTF. CDR3 coding DNA: TGTGCCAGCAGCCCCCGGGACAGGGTATATGGCTACACCTTC. The rearrangement uses TRBV5-4 and TRBJ1-2; 9 bases line up with TRBD1. The CDR3 is made up of 14 amino acids. Per the germline V gene, CDR1 is SGHNT and CDR2 is YYREEE (reference sequence). V dropped 4 bases and J dropped 5; count of bases not matched to a gene: 6.

This clone was counted between two and nine times. This rearrangement joins TRBV21-1 to TRBJ2-1; the tabulated D call, TRBD1, remains unverified against the DNA. TRBV21-1 is tagged as a pseudogene. The CDR3 has 14 amino acids. The chain's CDR3 is CASSYRGRYNEQFF. DNA of the CDR3: TGTGCCAGCAGTTACAGGGGCCGCTACAATGAGCAGTTCTTC.

The chain joins TRBV25-1 to TRBJ1-5; no reliable D call. V shed 2 bases and J shed 1 base, with 6 bases lying between them. The CDR3 is made up of 14 amino acids. Germline CDR1 MGHDK, CDR2 SYGVNS. The CDR3 nucleotides read TGTGCCAGCAGTGAAGGCTGGAGCAATCAGCCCCAGCATTTT. Its protein is CASSEGWSNQPQHF.

This chain connects TRBV2 to TRBJ2-5; tentatively, D is TRBD2 (6 bases). Germline V CDR1 and CDR2: SNHLY, FYNNEI. Trimming pared 6 bases from V and 6 bases from J, leaving 20 bases between. This CDR3 spans 15 amino acids. The CDR3 DNA sequence: TGTGCCAGCAGCCAGATTCAACTGGAGGGCAAGACCCAGTACTTC. Translated: CASSQIQLEGKTQYF.

This clone was counted only a few times. This sequence joins TRBV7-2 and TRBJ1-2, with a tentative D call TRBD1 (5 bases). Germline V gene sequence: CDR1 SGHTA, CDR2 FQGNSA. CDR3 length equals 18 residues. The V gene lost 4 bases and the J gene lost 4 bases, with 25 bases spanning the gap. The CDR3 region has the DNA TGTGCCAGCAGCTGGGGGGGATTAGCTGGTGATTCTTCCTATGGCTACACCTTC. Translated, it gives CASSWGGLAGDSSYGYTF.

This clone occurred a few times. This chain links TRBV6-4 with TRBJ2-2, with D hard to call. Germline-derived CDR1 and CDR2 are MRHNA and SNTAGT. Deletions cut 6 bases from V and 6 bases from J, with 14 bases between. This CDR3 has 14 residues. In DNA form, the CDR3 reads TGTGCCAGCAGGGTAGACTCCCAATCCGGGGAGCTGTTTTTT. Residues: CASRVDSQSGELFF.

Only a few counts were recorded for this clone. The genes are TRBV11-2 and TRBJ1-2, with a possible D match to TRBD1 (5 bases). CDR1 is SGHAT and CDR2 is FQNNGV in the germline V gene. This CDR3 is built from 14 residues. Trimming removed 1 base at V and 8 bases at J, with 14 bases between. The CDR3 sequence: CASSLVRGGEGYTF. The DNA for the CDR3 is TGTGCCAGCAGCTTAGTTAGGGGAGGAGAAGGCTACACCTTC. Variable domain in full (rest from reference TRBV11-2 and TRBJ1-2): EAGVAQSPRYKIIEKRQSVAFWCNPISGHATLYWYQQILGQGPKLLIQFQNNGVVDDSQLPKDRFSAERLKGVDSTLKIQPAKLEDSAVYLCASSLVRGGEGYTFGSGTRLTVV.

This chain uses TRBV9 with TRBJ2-2, with 9 bases identical to TRBD1. The ends lost 4 bases at V and 7 bases at J; junction bases unmatched: 8. Germline V gene data show CDR1 as SGDLS and CDR2 as YYNGEE. The CDR3 extends over 15 amino acids. The DNA of the CDR3 is TGTGCCAGCAGCCCCGGGACAGGGTTAGGCGGGGAGCTGTTTTTT. Translated, it gives CASSPGTGLGGELFF.

The genes are TRBV28 and TRBJ2-7, with D possibly TRBD1 on 6 matching bases. Trimming pared 10 bases from V and 3 bases from J, leaving 10 bases between. The CDR3 length is 11 residues. Germline assignment: CDR1 MDHEN and CDR2 SYDVKM. This chain's CDR3 is CAIRQDYEQYF. In DNA, the CDR3 is TGTGCCATAAGACAGGACTACGAGCAGTACTTC.